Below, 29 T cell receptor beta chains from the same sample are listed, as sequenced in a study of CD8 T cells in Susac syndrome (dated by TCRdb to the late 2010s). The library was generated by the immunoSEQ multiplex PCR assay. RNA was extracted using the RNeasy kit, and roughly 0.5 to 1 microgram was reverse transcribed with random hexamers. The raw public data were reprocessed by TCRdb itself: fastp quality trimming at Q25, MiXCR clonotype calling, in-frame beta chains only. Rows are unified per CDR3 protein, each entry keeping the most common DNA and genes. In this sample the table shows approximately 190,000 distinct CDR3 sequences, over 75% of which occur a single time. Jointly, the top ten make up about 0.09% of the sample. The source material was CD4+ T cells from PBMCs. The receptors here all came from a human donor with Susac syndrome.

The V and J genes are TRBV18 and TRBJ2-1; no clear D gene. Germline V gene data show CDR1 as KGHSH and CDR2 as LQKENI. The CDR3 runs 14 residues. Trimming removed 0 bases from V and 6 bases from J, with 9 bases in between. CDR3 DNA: TGTGCCAGCTCACCACCTTCGAGCTCCAATGAGCAGTTCTTC. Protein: CASSPPSSSNEQFF. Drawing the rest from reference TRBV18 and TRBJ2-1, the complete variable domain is NAGVMQNPRHLVRRRGQEARLRCSPMKGHSHVYWYRQLPEEGLKFMVYLQKENIIDESGMPKERFSAEFPKEGPSILRIQQVVRGDSAAYFCASSPPSSSNEQFFGPGTRLTVL.

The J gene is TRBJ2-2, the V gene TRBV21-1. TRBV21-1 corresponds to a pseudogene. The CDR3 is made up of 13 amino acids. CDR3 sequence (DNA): TGTGCCAGCAGCAAAGAGGTCTCCGGGGAGCTGTTTTTT. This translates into CASSKEVSGELFF.

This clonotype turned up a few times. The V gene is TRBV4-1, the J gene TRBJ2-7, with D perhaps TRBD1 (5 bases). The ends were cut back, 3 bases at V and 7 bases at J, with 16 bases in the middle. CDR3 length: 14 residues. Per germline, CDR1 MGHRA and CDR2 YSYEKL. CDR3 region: CASSHQELGREQYF. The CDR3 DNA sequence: TGCGCCAGCAGCCACCAAGAATTGGGGCGAGAGCAGTACTTC.

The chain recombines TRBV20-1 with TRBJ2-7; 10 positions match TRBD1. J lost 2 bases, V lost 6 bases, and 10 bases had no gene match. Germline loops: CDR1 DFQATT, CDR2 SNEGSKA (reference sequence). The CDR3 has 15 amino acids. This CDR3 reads CSATIPGQGTYEQYF. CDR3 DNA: TGCAGTGCAACAATCCCGGGACAGGGGACCTACGAGCAGTACTTC.

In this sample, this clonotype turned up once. CDR3 bases: TGTGCCAGCAGTGTATCTCTAGGCCAGTACTTC. Its protein is CASSVSLGQYF. This sequence joins TRBV6-1 and TRBJ2-5; D remains unclear. This CDR3 is 11 amino acids long. The germline V gene has CDR1 MNHNS and CDR2 SASEGT. V lost 4 bases, J lost 10 bases, and 10 bases lay in between.

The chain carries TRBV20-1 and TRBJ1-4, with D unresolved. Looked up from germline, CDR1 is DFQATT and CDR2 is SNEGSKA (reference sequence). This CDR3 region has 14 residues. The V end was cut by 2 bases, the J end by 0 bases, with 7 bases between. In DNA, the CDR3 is TGCAGTGCTAGACTCGGACCAACTAATGAAAAACTGTTTTTT. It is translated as CSARLGPTNEKLFF.

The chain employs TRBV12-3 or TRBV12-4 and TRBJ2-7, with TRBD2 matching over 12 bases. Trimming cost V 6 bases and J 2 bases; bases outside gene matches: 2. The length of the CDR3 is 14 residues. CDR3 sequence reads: CASRSSGGAYEQYF. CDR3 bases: TGTGCCAGCAGGTCTAGCGGGGGGGCCTACGAGCAGTACTTC.

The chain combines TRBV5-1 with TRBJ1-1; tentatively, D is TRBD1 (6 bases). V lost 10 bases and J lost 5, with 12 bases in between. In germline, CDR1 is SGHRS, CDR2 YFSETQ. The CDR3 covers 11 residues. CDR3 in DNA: TGCGCCCCATCTAGGGGGACTGAAGCTTTCTTT. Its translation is CAPSRGTEAFF.

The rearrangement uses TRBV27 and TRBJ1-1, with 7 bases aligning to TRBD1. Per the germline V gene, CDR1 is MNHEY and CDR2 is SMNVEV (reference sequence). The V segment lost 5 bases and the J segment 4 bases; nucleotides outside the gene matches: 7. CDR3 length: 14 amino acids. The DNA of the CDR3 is TGTGCCAGCAGTCGACAGGGAGCGGTCACTGAAGCTTTCTTT. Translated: CASSRQGAVTEAFF.

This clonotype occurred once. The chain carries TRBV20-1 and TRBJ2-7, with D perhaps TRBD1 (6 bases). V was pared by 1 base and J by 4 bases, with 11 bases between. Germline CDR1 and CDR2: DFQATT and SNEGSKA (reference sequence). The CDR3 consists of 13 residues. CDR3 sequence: CSARVNRDYEQYF. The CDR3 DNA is TGCAGTGCTAGAGTTAACAGGGATTACGAGCAGTACTTC.

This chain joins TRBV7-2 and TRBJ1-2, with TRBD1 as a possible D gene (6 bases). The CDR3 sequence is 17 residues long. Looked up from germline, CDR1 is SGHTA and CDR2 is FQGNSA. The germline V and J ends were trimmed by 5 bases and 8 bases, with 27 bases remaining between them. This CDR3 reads CASSGQTQQGLFDGYTF. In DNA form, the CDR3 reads TGTGCCAGCAGCGGGCAAACTCAACAGGGTTTGTTCGACGGCTACACCTTC.

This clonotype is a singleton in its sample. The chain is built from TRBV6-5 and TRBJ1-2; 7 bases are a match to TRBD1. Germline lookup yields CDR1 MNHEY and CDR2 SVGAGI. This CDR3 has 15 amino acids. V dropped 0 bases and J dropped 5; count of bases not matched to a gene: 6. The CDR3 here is CASSYSDRARYGYTF. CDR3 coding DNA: TGTGCCAGCAGTTACTCCGACAGGGCTCGTTATGGCTACACCTTC.

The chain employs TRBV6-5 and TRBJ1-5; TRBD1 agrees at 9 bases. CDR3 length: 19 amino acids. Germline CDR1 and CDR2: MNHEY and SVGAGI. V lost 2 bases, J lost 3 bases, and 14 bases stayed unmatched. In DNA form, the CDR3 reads TGTGCCAGCAGTTACACGCTGACAGGGGGGAACGACGACAATCAGCCCCAGCATTTT. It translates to CASSYTLTGGNDDNQPQHF.

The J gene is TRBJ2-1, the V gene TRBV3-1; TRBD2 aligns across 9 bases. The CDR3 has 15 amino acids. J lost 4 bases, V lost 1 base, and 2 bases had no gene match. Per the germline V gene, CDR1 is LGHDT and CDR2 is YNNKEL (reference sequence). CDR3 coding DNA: TGTGCCAGCAGCCAAGGGACTAGCGTATACAATGAGCAGTTCTTC. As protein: CASSQGTSVYNEQFF.

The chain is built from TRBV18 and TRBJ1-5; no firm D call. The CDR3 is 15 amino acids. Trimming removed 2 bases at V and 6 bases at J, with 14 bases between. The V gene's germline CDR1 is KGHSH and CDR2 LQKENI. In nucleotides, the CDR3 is TGTGCCAGCTCACCAGGGTGGGAAGGGATTCAGCCCCAGCATTTT. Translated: CASSPGWEGIQPQHF. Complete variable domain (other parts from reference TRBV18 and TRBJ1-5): NAGVMQNPRHLVRRRGQEARLRCSPMKGHSHVYWYRQLPEEGLKFMVYLQKENIIDESGMPKERFSAEFPKEGPSILRIQQVVRGDSAAYFCASSPGWEGIQPQHFGDGTRLSIL.

CDR3 sequence: CASSYWGGTQYF. The CDR3 region has the DNA TGTGCCAGCAGTTATTGGGGCGGGACCCAGTACTTC. The rearrangement uses TRBV28 and TRBJ2-5, with a possible D match to TRBD1 (5 bases). The V gene lost 4 bases and the J gene lost 7 bases, with 10 bases spanning the gap. Germline loops: CDR1 MDHEN, CDR2 SYDVKM. The CDR3 has 12 residues.

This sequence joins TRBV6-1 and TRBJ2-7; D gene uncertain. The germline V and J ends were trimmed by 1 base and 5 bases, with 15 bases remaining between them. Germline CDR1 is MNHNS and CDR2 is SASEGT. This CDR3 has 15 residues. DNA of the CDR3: TGTGCCAGCAGTGAAGTAACGAGTATCCTGCACGAGCAGTACTTC. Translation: CASSEVTSILHEQYF.

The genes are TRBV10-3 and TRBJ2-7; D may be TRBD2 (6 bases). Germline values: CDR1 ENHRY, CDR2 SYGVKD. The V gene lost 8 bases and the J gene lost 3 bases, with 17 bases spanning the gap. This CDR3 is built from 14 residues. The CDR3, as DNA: TGTGCCATCCAAGGCGTCGGACTAAACTACGAGCAGTACTTC. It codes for CAIQGVGLNYEQYF.

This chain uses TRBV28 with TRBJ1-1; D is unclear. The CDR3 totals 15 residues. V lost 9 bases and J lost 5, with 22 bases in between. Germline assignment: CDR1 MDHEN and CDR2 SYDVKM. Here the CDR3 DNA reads TGTGCCAGTCACGGGATGGGTCGAAAGCCGACTGAAGCTTTCTTT. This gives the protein CASHGMGRKPTEAFF.

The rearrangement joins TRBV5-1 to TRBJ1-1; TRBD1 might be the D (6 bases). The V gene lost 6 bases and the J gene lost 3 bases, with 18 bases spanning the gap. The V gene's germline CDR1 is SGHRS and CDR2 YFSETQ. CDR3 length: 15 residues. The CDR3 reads CASTPNGGRHTEAFF. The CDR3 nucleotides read TGCGCCAGCACTCCAAACGGGGGGCGACACACTGAAGCTTTCTTT.

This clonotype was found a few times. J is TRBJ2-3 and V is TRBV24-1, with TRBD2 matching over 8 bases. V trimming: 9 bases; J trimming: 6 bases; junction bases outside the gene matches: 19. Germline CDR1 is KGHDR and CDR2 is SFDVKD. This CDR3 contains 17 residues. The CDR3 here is CATGFSGGKTLRDTQYF. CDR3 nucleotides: TGTGCCACCGGTTTCTCGGGAGGGAAAACGCTTCGGGATACGCAGTATTTT.

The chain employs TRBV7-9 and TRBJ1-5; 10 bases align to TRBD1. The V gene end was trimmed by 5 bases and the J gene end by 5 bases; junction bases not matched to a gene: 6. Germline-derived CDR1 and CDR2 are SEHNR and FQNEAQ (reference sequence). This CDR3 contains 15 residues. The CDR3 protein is CASSPSGTGDQPQHF. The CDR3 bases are TGTGCCAGCAGCCCCTCCGGGACAGGGGATCAGCCCCAGCATTTT.

In nucleotides, the CDR3 is TGTGCCAGCAGTTTGGGGGAGGCCGGGGAGCTGTTTTTT. Its translation: CASSLGEAGELFF. The chain recombines TRBV12-3 or TRBV12-4 with TRBJ2-2; maybe TRBD2 (6 bases). Trimming took 3 bases from V and 6 from J, leaving 8 bases between them. The CDR3 contains 13 residues.

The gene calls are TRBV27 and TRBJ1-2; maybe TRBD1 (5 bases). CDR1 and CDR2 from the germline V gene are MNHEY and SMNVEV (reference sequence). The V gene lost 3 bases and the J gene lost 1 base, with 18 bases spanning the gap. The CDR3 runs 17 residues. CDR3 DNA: TGTGCCAGCAGTTTGATATCCAGGGATGGATATAACTATGGCTACACCTTC. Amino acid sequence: CASSLISRDGYNYGYTF.

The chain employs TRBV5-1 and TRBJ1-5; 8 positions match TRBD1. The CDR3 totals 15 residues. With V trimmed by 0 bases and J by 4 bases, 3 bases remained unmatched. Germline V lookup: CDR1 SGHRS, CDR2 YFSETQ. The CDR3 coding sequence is TGCGCCAGCAGCTTGGGGGACAGGTTAAATCAGCCCCAGCATTTT. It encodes CASSLGDRLNQPQHF.

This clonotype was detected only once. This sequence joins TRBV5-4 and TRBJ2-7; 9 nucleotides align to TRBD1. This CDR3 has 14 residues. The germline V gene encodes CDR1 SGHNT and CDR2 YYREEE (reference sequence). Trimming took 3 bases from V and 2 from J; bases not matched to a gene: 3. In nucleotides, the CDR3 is TGTGCCAGCAGCTGGGGGACAGGGACCTACGAGCAGTACTTC. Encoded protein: CASSWGTGTYEQYF.

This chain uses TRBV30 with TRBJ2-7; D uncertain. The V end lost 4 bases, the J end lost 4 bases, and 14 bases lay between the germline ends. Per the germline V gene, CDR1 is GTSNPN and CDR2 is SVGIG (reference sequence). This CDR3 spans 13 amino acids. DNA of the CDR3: TGTGCCTGGAATCCCCCATCAAATTACGAGCAGTACTTC. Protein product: CAWNPPSNYEQYF.

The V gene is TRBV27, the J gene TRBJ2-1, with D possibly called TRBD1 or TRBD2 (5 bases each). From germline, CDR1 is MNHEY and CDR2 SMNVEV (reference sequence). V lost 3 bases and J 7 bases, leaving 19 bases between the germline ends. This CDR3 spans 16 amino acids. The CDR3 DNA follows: TGTGCCAGCAGTTTCGAGAGGGGTATGTTAGCAAATGAGCAGTTCTTC. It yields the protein CASSFERGMLANEQFF.

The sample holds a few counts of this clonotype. CDR3 in amino acids: CATQKAVAGYYEQYF. The DNA for the CDR3 is TGTGCCACCCAAAAGGCGGTAGCGGGATACTACGAGCAGTACTTC. J is TRBJ2-7 and V is TRBV11-2; 8 bases are a match to TRBD2. This CDR3 has 15 amino acids. Germline assignment: CDR1 SGHAT and CDR2 FQNNGV. Trimming cost V 10 bases and J 3 bases; bases outside gene matches: 14.